This T cell receptor (beta chain) was obtained from a study of breast tumors, draining lymph nodes, adjacent tissues. This clonotype was observed at least ten times. Axillary draining lymph nodes of breast cancer patients supplied the node samples. The CDR3 loop spans 15 amino acids. Trimming removed 7 bases from V and 5 bases from J; junction bases left unmatched: 10. The germline gives CDR1 SEHNR, CDR2 FQNEAQ (reference sequence). TCRdb re-derived calls from the multiplex PCR reads in MiXCR, one entry per CDR3 protein. Among about 230,000 distinct CDR3 sequences listed, 32% were seen once. The chain carries TRBV7-9 and TRBJ2-5; TRBD2 matches 10 bases. This sequence was found in a female donor with breast cancer. Some clones in this sample may be carry-over from other donors' samples. Sequencing input: axillary lymph node tissue. CDR3 bases: TGTGCCAGCACCCTCCTAGCGGGAGTAGTGGAGACCCAGTACTTC. Protein product: CASTLLAGVVETQYF.